This T cell receptor (beta chain) was recovered during a study of shared clonotypes between healthy human individuals. Study overall: CD4 naive and memory got three plates each, CD8 naive two, CD8 memory one.

Germline values: CDR1 WNHNN, CDR2 SYGVQD (reference sequence). V was cut by 7 bases and J by 6 bases, with 37 bases left in between. There are 20 residues in the CDR3. General observations from the study: How much donors shared clonotypes was expected to be affected by sequencing depth.

Comment on this clone: Its specificity is not known.

Deep was the level used in running the assay. Genomic DNA (from each subset) was split evenly across several immunoSEQ plates. TCRdb's copy holds only in-frame clones and misses some; the assay was immunoSEQ multiplex PCR. The sample lists more than 2,000,000 clones, just over 90% occurring once. The origin of this receptor is a young man in good health. Sequenced sample: naive CD4+ T cells sorted from blood. Subset denoted: CD45RA+ positively selected. The J gene is TRBJ2-7, the V gene TRBV10-1; D may be TRBD1 or TRBD2 (6 bases each). CDR3 sequence: CASTAPSGDSASSSLREQYF. CDR3 DNA sequence: TGCGCCAGCACGGCTCCCTCAGGGGACTCAGCGTCGTCGTCCCTTCGCGAGCAGTACTTC.